Sequencing of this T cell receptor (beta chain) was carried out in a study of a mutant IDH1 vaccine in newly diagnosed glioma (dated by TCRdb to 2020 to 2022). With regard to the full study: The approximately 32 treated patients were approximately 62% male and 37.5% female, with a mean age of around 40 years. For exploratory analyses, longitudinal TCRB deep sequencing was carried out in 25 to 30 treated patients wherever samples were available. Before enrollment, patients had received standard therapy of radiotherapy alone, temozolomide alone, or radiochemotherapy with temozolomide; most received the combination. Peripheral blood was drawn at six visits: V03 (baseline), V05, V07, V10, V12 and V13.

The library relied on the immunoSEQ multiplex PCR assay. The hsTCRB Kit was used according to the manufacturer's protocol to amplify rearranged TCR beta chain sequences. An Illumina MiSeq was used to sequence the TCRB libraries. The authors processed their data as follows. The kit vendor's proprietary platform handled demultiplexing, trimming and gene mapping. TCRdb carries this immuneACCESS record with in-frame sequences only. Its versions omit some clonotypes, under half of them owing to an unresolved V gene in the studies checked, with the rest unexplained. The DNA gave D and trimming, while V, J and clone size come from that table. The sample table contains tens of thousands of clones; only one count was recorded for 80% to 90% of them. Around 5% of the sample is taken by the ten largest. The research as a whole found: Pseudoprogression seemed to be unrelated to changes in the top peripheral T cell clonotypes found by TCRB sequencing. Availability determined which PBMC samples were chosen for TCRB deep sequencing. Immune responses induced by the vaccine were seen in more than 85% of patients across multiple MHC alleles. According to the authors, sample limitations meant that analyses of patient blood samples could not be reproduced.

To note about this clone: The antigen this receptor binds is unknown. No per-base quality is available; no much larger clone lies one base away.

Counted from cysteine to phenylalanine, this CDR3 has 14 amino acids. This entry keeps only the CDR3 DNA: 42 bases, framed from base 1. Germline trimming: 2 bases from V, 7 bases from J; junction bases outside gene matches: 1. CDR1 and CDR2 are read off the germline V gene as MNHEY and SVGAGI. The time point label, as the study defines it: baseline, week 1 (first vaccination visit). Interpreted using the paper, the treatment or condition label stands for: pre-vaccination baseline after standard-of-care therapy. All donors had newly diagnosed IDH1-mutant astrocytomas of WHO grade 3 or 4 that showed loss of nuclear ATRX. The samples were drawn from NOA16, a multicentre, single-arm, open-label phase I trial in Germany that tested a mutant IDH1 peptide vaccine in humans for the first time. Visit V03 blood draws served as the baseline sample for immunogenicity testing. Genomic DNA for TCRB sequencing was extracted from EDTA blood using the DNeasy Blood and Tissue Kit.

Sequenced here: PBMCs, sampled from a glioma patient treated with radiotherapy, temozolomide or both. The receptor was isolated from a middle-aged woman with glioma. The sequence joins TRBV6-5 to TRBJ1-4, and 10 bases in between align with TRBD1. The nucleotides read TGTGCCAGCAGTTACGGACAGGGGGGTGAAAAACTGTTTTTT. It encodes CASSYGQGGEKLFF.